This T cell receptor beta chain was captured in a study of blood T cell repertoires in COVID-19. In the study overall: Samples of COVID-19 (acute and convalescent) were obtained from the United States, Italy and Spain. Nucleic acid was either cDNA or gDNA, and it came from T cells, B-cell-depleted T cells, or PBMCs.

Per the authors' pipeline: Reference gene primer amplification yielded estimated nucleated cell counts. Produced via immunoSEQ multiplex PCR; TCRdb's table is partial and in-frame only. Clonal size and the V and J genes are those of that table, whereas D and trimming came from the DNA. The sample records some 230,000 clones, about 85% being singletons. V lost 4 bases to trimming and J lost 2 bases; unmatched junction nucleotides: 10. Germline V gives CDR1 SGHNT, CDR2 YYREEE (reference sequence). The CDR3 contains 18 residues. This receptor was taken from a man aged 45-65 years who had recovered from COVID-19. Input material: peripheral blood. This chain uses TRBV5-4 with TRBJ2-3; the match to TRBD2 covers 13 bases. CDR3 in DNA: TGTGCCAGCAGCCCGGGACTAGCGGGACGAAGCGCCACAGATACGCAGTATTTT. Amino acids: CASSPGLAGRSATDTQYF. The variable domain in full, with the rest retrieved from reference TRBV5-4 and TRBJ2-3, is ETGVTQSPTHLIKTRGQQVTLRCSSQSGHNTVSWYQQALGQGPQFIFQYYREEENGRGNFPPRFSGLQFPNYSSELNVNALELDDSALYLCASSPGLAGRSATDTQYFGPGTRLTVL.